This T cell receptor beta chain was sequenced in a study of CD8+ T cells in alopecia areata. Study in general: Tofacitinib was taken orally by treated patients, and the dose was 5 to 10 mg twice daily. The study's findings and limits: Among the cells sequenced in scalp samples are also the resident alphabeta T cells of normal skin. In blood and scalp, many expanded lesional clones persisted during tofacitinib.

Indicated treatment: oral pan-JAK inhibitor, 5-10 mg twice daily. Samples from alopecia areata patients were lesional scalp punch biopsies and peripheral blood. Trimming took 6 bases from V and 4 from J; bases not matched to a gene: 10. The CDR3 totals 15 residues. Germline V gene lookup returns CDR1 SGHDT and CDR2 YYEEEE. This clone was seen once. Its matching antigen is unknown. Following extraction, RNA underwent reverse transcription to cDNA, which served as the sequencing template. Data came from immunoSEQ multiplex PCR; TCRdb stores just in-frame clones and leaves some out. The sample shows some 110,000 clones, roughly 50% of them seen only once.

The sequence was collected from a human donor with alopecia areata. The sample was CD8+ T cells sorted from blood, taken at week 4, from a patient treated with tofacitinib. This chain links TRBV5-6 with TRBJ1-2; 9 nucleotides match TRBD1. The CDR3 protein is CASNSPGTGLYGYTF. CDR3 DNA: TGTGCCAGCAACTCGCCCGGGACAGGGCTCTATGGCTACACCTTC.